This T cell receptor (beta chain) was profiled in a study of blood T cell repertoires in COVID-19. Study-level information: Samples representing acute and convalescent COVID-19 were sourced from the United States, Italy and Spain. PBMCs, B-cell-depleted T cells, or T cells provided the cDNA or gDNA that made up the material.

Profiled with immunoSEQ multiplex PCR; TCRdb holds only in-frame clones, not every one. The sample yields around 230,000 clones, 70% to 85% seen once. The study drew participants aged about 18 to 95 years from 20 to 30 US areas. Unmatched junction bases numbered 4, after V lost 4 bases and J lost 2 bases. This CDR3 is 15 amino acids long. The germline CDR1 and CDR2 sequences are LGHDT and YNNKEL (reference sequence). Sequences were obtained from PBMCs or T cells enriched from blood (not recorded which). The chain couples TRBV3-1 (or the pseudogene TRBV3-2) to TRBJ1-3; 8 nucleotides agree with TRBD1. The TCR originated in a man aged 35-49 years who had recovered from COVID-19. The CDR3 nucleotides are TGTGCCAGCAGCCTAACGGACAGGGCTGGAAACACCATATATTTT. Protein product: CASSLTDRAGNTIYF.